The rows below give T cell receptor beta chains drawn from one sample of a study of spatial heterogeneity in lung cancer. TCRdb itself ran the 5' RACE reads through MiXCR, one entry per CDR3 protein. The sample records about 16,000 distinct CDR3 sequences, 7.5% to 8.5% being singletons. The source was PBMCs, collected at surgery. The receptors shown here come from a female donor with early-stage non-small cell lung cancer. Each CDR3 is given with its conserved first and last residue. The D gene is left open where the match is weak. The listing skips clone size in some rows; elsewhere it reads once, few, many or a size class.

TRBD1	TRBV2	TRBJ2-2	many	TGTGCCAGCAGTGCTGAGACAGGGGGCACCGGGGAGCTGTTTTTT	CASSAETGGTGELFF
TRBD2	TRBV11-1	TRBJ2-1	many	TGTGCCAGCAGCTCAAGGACTAGCGGCAGGATATGGGAGCAGTTCTTC	CASSSRTSGRIWEQFF
NA	TRBV23-1	TRBJ2-7	many	TGCGCCAGCGGCCCCCGACTGGCTGACGAGCAGTACTTC	CASGPRLADEQYF
NA	TRBV12-3/TRBV12-4	TRBJ2-3	NA	TGTGCCAGCAGTTTGCAGAGTCCTCCAGATACGCAGTATTTT	CASSLQSPPDTQYF
TRBD2	TRBV5-1	TRBJ2-5	many	TGCGCCAGCAGCGGGACTAGCGCCACGGAGACCCAGTACTTC	CASSGTSATETQYF
TRBD2	TRBV12-5	TRBJ2-7	many	TGTGCTAGTGGTTTGGTTCTATCCGGGACTAGCGGGGAAGAGGAGCAGTACTTC	CASGLVLSGTSGEEEQYF
NA	TRBV11-2	TRBJ2-2	many	TGTGCCAGCAGCTTAGATCCGGGGATGAACACCGGGGAGCTGTTTTTT	CASSLDPGMNTGELFF
NA	TRBV10-3	TRBJ1-1	many	TGTGCCATCAGTGAGGGACGAGGGAACACTGAAGCTTTCTTT	CAISEGRGNTEAFF
TRBD2	TRBV28	TRBJ2-1	many	TGTGCCAGCAGTACCCCGACTAGCGGGAGGAATAATGAGCAGTTCTTC	CASSTPTSGRNNEQFF
TRBD1	TRBV6-4	TRBJ1-1	NA	TGCGCCATACGTGACAGGGGGGAGGGTGAAGCTTTCTTT	CAIRDRGEGEAFF
TRBD2	TRBV28	TRBJ2-1	many	TGTGCCAGCAGTTCCGGACTAGCGGGGTACAATGAGCAGTTCTTC	CASSSGLAGYNEQFF